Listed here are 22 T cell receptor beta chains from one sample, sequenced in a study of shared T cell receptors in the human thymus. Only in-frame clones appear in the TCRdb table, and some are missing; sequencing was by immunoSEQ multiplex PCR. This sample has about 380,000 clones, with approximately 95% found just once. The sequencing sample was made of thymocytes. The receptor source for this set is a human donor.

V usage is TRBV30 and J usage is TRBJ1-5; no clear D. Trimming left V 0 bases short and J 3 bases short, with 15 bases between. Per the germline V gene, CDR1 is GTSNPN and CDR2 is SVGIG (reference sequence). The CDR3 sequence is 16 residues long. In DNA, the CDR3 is TGTGCCTGGAGTGTACCGGGAAAGCCCGACAATCAGCCCCAGCATTTT. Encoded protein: CAWSVPGKPDNQPQHF.

The CDR3 DNA follows: TGTGCCACCAGGCGGAGCTCCTACAATGAGCAGTTCTTC. Residues: CATRRSSYNEQFF. This chain joins TRBV15 and TRBJ2-1; D not certain. The CDR3 spans 13 residues. The ends were cut back, 6 bases at V and 0 bases at J, with 6 bases in the middle. The V gene's germline CDR1 is LNHNV and CDR2 YYDKDF (reference sequence).

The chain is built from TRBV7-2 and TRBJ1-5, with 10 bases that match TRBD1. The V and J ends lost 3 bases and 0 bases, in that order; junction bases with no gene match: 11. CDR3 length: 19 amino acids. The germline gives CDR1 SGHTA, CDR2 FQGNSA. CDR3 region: CASSLYPGQGFYSNQPQHF. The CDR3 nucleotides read TGTGCCAGCAGCTTGTATCCGGGACAGGGGTTTTATAGCAATCAGCCCCAGCATTTT.

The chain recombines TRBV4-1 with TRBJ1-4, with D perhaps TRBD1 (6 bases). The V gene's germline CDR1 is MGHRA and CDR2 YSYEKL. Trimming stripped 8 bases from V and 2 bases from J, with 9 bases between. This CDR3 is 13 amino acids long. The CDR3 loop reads CASFDRTNEKLFF. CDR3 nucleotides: TGCGCCAGCTTCGACAGGACTAATGAAAAACTGTTTTTT.

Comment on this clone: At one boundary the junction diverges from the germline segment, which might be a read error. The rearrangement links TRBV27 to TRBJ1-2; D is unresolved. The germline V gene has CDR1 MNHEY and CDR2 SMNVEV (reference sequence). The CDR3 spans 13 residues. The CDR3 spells CASSISPAYGYTF. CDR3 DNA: TGTGCCAGCAGTATATCCCCCGCCTATGGCTACACCTTC.

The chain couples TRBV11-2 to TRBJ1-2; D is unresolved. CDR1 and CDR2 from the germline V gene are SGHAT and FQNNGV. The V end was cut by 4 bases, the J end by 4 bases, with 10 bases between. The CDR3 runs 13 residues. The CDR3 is CASSSHMVYGYTF. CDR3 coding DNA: TGTGCCAGCAGCTCCCATATGGTCTATGGCTACACCTTC.

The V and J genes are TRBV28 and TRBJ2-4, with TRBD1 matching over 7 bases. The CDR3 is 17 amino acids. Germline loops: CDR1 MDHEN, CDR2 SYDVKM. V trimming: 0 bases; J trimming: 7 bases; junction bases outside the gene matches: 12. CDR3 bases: TGTGCCAGCAGTTTATGCGCCGAGACAGGGTCAGGGAACATTCAGTACTTC. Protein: CASSLCAETGSGNIQYF.

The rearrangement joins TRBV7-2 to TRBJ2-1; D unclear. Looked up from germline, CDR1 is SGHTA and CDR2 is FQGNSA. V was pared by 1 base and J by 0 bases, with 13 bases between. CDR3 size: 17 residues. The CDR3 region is CASSLGPSRSSYNEQFF. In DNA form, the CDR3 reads TGTGCCAGCAGCTTAGGCCCCTCTCGTAGCTCCTACAATGAGCAGTTCTTC.

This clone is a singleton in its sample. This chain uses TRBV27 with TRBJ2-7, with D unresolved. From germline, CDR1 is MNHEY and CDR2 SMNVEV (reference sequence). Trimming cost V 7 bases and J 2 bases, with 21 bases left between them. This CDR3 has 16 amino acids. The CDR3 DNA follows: TGTGCCAGCACCGCACCCTTCTCGAGGCGCCCCTACGAGCAGTACTTC. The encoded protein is CASTAPFSRRPYEQYF.

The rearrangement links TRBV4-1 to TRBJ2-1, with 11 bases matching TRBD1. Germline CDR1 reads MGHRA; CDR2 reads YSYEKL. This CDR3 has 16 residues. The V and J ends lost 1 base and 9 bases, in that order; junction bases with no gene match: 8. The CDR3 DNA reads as TGCGCCAGCAGCCAAGCCCGGGACAGGGGGGGAAGTGAGCAGTTCTTC. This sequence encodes CASSQARDRGGSEQFF.

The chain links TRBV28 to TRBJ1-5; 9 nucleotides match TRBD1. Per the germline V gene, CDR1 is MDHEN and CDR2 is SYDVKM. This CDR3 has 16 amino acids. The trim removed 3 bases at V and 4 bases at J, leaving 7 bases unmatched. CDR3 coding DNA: TGTGCCAGCAGTTTGGTAGGGACAGGGAGGAATCAGCCCCAGCATTTT. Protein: CASSLVGTGRNQPQHF.

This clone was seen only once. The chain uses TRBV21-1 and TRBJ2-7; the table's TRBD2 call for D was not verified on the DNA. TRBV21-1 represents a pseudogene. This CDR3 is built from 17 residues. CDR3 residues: CASSTSGRIRCSYEQYF. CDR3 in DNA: TGTGCCAGCAGCACTAGCGGGAGGATTCGCTGCTCCTACGAGCAGTACTTC.

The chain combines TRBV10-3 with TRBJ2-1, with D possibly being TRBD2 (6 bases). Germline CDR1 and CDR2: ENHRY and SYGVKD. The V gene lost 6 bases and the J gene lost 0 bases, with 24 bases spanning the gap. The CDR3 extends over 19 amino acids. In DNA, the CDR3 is TGTGCCATCAGCAAAGCGGGTCCCTCTAAACTCTACTCCTACAATGAGCAGTTCTTC. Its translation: CAISKAGPSKLYSYNEQFF.

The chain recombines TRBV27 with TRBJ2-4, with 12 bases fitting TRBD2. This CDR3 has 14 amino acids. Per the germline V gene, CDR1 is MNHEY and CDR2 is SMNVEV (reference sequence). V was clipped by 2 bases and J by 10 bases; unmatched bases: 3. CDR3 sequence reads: CASSLGGLAGIQYF. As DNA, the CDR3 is TGTGCCAGCAGTTTAGGTGGACTAGCGGGAATTCAGTACTTC.

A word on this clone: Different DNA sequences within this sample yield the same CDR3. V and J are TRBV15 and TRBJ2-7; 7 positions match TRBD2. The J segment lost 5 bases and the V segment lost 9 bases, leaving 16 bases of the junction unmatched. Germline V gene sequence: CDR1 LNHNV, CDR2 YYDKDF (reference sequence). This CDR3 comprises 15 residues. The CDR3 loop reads CATTRPGGSPHEQYF. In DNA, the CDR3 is TGTGCCACTACCCGACCAGGCGGGAGCCCCCACGAGCAGTACTTC.

The CDR3 DNA follows: TGTGCCAGCAGCTTGGGTGTCGGAGATTGTAACTATGGCTACACCTTC. This sequence encodes CASSLGVGDCNYGYTF. This chain uses TRBV5-6 with TRBJ1-2; D uncertain. The V and J ends lost 0 bases and 1 base respectively, with 13 bases between them. The CDR3 runs 16 residues. The germline CDR1 and CDR2 sequences are SGHDT and YYEEEE.

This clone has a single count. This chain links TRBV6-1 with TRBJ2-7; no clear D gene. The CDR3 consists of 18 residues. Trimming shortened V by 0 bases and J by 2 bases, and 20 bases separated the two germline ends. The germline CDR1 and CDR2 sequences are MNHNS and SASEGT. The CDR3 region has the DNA TGTGCCAGCAGTGAAGCGCTTATCCCCCGGAGAGAGACCTACGAGCAGTACTTC. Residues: CASSEALIPRRETYEQYF.

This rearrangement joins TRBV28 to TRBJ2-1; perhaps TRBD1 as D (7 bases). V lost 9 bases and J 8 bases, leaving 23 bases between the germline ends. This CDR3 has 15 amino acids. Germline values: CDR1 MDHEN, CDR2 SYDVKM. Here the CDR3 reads CASRLVTGVHHEQFF. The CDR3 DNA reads TGTGCCAGTCGACTAGTCACAGGGGTTCATCATGAGCAGTTCTTC. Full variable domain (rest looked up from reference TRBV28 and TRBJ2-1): DVKVTQSSRYLVKRTGEKVFLECVQDMDHENMFWYRQDPGLGLRLIYFSYDVKMKEKGDIPEGYSVSREKKERFSLILESASTNQTSMYLCASRLVTGVHHEQFFGPGTRLTVL.

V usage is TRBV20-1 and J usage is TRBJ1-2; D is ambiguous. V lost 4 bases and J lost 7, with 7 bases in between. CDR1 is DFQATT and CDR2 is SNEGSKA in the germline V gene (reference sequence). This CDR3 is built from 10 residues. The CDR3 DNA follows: TGCAGTGCTAAGGACGTTGGCTACACCTTC. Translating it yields CSAKDVGYTF.

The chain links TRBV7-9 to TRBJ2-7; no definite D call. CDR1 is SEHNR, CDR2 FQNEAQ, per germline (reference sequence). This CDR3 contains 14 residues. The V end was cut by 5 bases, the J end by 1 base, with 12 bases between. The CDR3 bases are TGTGCCAGCAGCCCGACATCTACTTCCTACGAGCAGTACTTC. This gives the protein CASSPTSTSYEQYF.

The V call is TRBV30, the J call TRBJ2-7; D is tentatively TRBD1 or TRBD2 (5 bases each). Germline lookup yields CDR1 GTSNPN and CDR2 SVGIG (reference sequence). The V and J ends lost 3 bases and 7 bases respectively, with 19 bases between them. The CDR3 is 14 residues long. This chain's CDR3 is CAWSRIRGEKEQYF. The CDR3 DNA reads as TGTGCCTGGAGCCGAATAAGGGGAGAGAAAGAGCAGTACTTC.

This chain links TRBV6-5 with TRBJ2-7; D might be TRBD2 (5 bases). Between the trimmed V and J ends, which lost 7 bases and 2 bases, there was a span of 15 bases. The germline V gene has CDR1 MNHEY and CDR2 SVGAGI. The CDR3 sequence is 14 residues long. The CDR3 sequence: CASTTILAPYEQYF. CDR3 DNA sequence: TGTGCCAGCACCACAATCCTAGCTCCCTACGAGCAGTACTTC.